Listed here is a single T cell receptor beta chain. The antigen is unknown. Each donor's status was that of a healthy bone marrow donor. The sample is drawn from a study of cytomegalovirus exposure and HLA in healthy donors. Whole-study results and caveats: Across donors, sequencing depth was assumed by presence/absence analyses to be roughly uniform. Within an earlier analysis, most TCR beta V segments proved productive either about 90% or about 30% of the time. Cytomegalovirus status, reportedly, was diagnosed with high specificity and sensitivity by the classifier.

Amplification used 60 Vbeta primers and 13 Jbeta primers. This table comes from immunoSEQ multiplex PCR, and its TCRdb copy is limited to in-frame clones, with some not included. The sample data list about 64,000 clones. CDR1 and CDR2 (germline): SGHNT, YENEEA. The length of the CDR3 is 15 residues. J gave up 4 bases and V 5 bases, and 8 bases lay outside the gene matches. Sequencing was performed on PBMCs. This sequence originates from a woman aged 18-35 years in good health and CMV-seronegative. The chain joins TRBV11-3 to TRBJ2-7; 10 bases align to TRBD2. CDR3 in amino acids: CASSEGGTSAYEQYF. The CDR3 nucleotides read TGTGCCAGCAGCGAAGGCGGGACTAGCGCATACGAGCAGTACTTC.